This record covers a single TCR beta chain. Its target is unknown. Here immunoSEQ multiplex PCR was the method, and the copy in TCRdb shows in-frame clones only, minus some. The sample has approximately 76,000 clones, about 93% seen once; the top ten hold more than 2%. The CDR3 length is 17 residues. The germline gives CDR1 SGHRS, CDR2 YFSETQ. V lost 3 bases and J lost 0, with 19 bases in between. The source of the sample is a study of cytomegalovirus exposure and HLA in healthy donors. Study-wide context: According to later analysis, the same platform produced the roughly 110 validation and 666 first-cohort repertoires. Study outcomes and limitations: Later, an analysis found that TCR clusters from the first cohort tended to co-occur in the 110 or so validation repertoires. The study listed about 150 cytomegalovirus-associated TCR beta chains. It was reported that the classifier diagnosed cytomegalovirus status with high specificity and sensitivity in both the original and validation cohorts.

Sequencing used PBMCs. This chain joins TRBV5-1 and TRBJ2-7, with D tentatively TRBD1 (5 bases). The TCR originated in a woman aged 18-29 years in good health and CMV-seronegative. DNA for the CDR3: TGCGCCAGCAGCTATGGGGTCCCAGGGCAAAGCTCCTACGAGCAGTACTTC. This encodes CASSYGVPGQSSYEQYF.